The rows below give T cell receptor beta chains drawn from one sample of a study of somatic mutations in cytotoxic T cells in rheumatoid arthritis. Here immunoSEQ multiplex PCR was the method, and the copy in TCRdb shows in-frame clones only, minus some. The repertoire has 13,000 or so clones, 74% of them found once; the top ten carry 25% to 30%. The sample was CD8+ T cells sorted from blood. The receptors originated from an adult with rheumatoid arthritis. The CDR3 runs from the conserved cysteine through the conserved F or W. Rows may omit the clone size; those that give it use once, few, many or a size class.

v_gene,abundance,j_gene,CDR3aa
TRBV4-2,.,TRBJ1-1,CASSQDLGTGGGTEAFF
TRBV6-5,.,TRBJ2-3,CASSYSRGTDTQYF
TRBV2,few,TRBJ2-5,CASSEVAGRIQETQYF
TRBV29-1,.,TRBJ2-2,CSEEEDRGTGELFF
TRBV9,once,TRBJ1-6,CASSVGQVLSYNSPLHF
TRBV5-4,.,TRBJ2-7,CASSDKGQGAYEQYF
TRBV28,.,TRBJ1-6,CASSLAPGNSYNSPLHF
TRBV7-9,.,TRBJ2-7,CASSSNYEQYF
TRBV6-1,.,TRBJ1-1,CASSEFNGENTEAFF
TRBV5-8,.,TRBJ2-3,CASSLGARALTSTDTQYF
TRBV7-6,few,TRBJ2-2,CASSRRTGANTGELFF
TRBV6-5,.,TRBJ2-1,CASSSSLDRAYNEQFF
TRBV7-9,.,TRBJ1-1,CASSARGLGTEAFF
TRBV5-6,.,TRBJ1-4,CASSLGRFRELFF
TRBV19,.,TRBJ1-2,CASSSTENYGYTF
TRBV19,.,TRBJ1-4,CASSGTGGTNEKLFF
TRBV6-5,few,TRBJ1-1,CASSYSGANTEAFF
TRBV6-5,.,TRBJ1-5,CASRKVPQAQPQHF
TRBV27,few,TRBJ2-7,CASSQGSSYEQYF
TRBV6-5,once,TRBJ2-7,CASGEGDEQYF
TRBV29-1,.,TRBJ2-7,CRLGTGLSSYEQYF
TRBV4-1,.,TRBJ1-1,CASSQEVSTEAFF
TRBV7-9,few,TRBJ2-7,CASSSVTRDSSYEQYF
TRBV28,few,TRBJ1-1,CAIRTGTTEAFF
TRBV28,.,TRBJ2-1,CASSTPFPRGAYNEQFF
TRBV19,.,.,CASSMTQGAYEQYF
TRBV4-1,.,TRBJ2-7,CASSQETSEGFDEQYF
TRBV11-2,.,TRBJ2-7,CASSAGLPEEQYF
TRBV15,.,TRBJ1-5,CATSPDRSNQPQHF
TRBV2,.,TRBJ2-5,CASSEQRKETQYF
TRBV7-9,.,TRBJ1-2,CASSWGQGTNYGYTF
TRBV7-8,once,TRBJ1-1,CASSSWALNTEAFF
TRBV9,.,TRBJ2-2,CASSGASGLELFF
TRBV2,.,TRBJ2-7,CASSEALVTGGVEQYF
TRBV19,.,TRBJ2-5,CASSIAGTDQETQYF
TRBV10-3,.,TRBJ2-7,CAIVKDEIPYEQYF
TRBV28,.,TRBJ2-5,CASSLFGTGETQYF
TRBV2,.,TRBJ1-5,CASSENRGYQPQHF
TRBV7-9,.,TRBJ2-7,CASSAPGTAYEQYF
TRBV9,.,TRBJ1-2,CASSVGAGTVYGYTF
TRBV6-1,few,TRBJ2-7,CASSGGAWYEQYF
TRBV7-9,.,TRBJ2-7,CASSLRSYEQYF
TRBV28,.,TRBJ2-7,CASSFRDRGHSYEQYF
TRBV21-1,.,TRBJ1-2,CASRSGQMGTF